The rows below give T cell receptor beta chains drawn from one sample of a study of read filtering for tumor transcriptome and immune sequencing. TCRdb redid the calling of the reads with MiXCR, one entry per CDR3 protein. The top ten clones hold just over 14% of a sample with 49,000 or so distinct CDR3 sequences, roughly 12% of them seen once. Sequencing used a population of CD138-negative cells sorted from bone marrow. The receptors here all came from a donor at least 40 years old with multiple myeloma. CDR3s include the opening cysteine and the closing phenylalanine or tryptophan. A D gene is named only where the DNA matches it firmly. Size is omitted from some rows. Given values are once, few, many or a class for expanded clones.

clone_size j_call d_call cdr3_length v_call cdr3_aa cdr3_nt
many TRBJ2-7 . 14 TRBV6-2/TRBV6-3 CASSYPTGTYEQYF TGTGCCAGCAGTTACCCCACAGGGACCTACGAGCAGTACTTC
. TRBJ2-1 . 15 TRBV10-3 CAISPRGEGGNEQFF TGTGCCATCAGTCCGAGGGGGGAGGGCGGCAATGAGCAGTTCTTC
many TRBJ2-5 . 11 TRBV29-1 CSVDMGETQYF TGCAGCGTTGATATGGGAGAGACCCAGTACTTC
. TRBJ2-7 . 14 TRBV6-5 CASIDFEGVVEQYF TGTGCCAGCATAGATTTTGAGGGGGTCGTTGAGCAGTACTTC
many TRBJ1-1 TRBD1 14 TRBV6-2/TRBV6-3 CASSLTGGGTEAFF TGTGCCAGCAGCCTAACAGGGGGCGGCACTGAAGCTTTCTTT
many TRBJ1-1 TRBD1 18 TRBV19 CASSIGAVAGGLNTEAFF TGTGCCAGTAGTATTGGGGCAGTGGCAGGGGGGCTCAACACTGAAGCTTTCTTT
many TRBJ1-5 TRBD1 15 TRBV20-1 CSARDSRQGYQPQHF TGCAGTGCTAGAGATTCCCGACAGGGCTATCAGCCCCAGCATTTT
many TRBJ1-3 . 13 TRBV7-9 CASSLSSGNTIYF TGTGCCAGCAGCTTAAGCTCTGGAAACACCATATATTTT
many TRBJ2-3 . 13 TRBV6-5 CASSLDPTDTQYF TGTGCCAGCAGCCTCGATCCTACAGATACGCAGTATTTT
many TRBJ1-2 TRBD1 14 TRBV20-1 CSARADRDNYGYTF TGCAGTGCCAGGGCGGACAGGGATAACTATGGCTACACCTTC
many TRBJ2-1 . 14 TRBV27 CARTTSRNYNEQFF TGTGCCAGAACGACGTCCAGGAACTACAATGAGCAGTTCTTC
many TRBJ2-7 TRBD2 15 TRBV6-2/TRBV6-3 CASSYSHSGIYEQYF TGTGCCAGCAGTTACTCCCATAGCGGGATCTACGAGCAGTACTTC
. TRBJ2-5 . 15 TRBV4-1 CASSYKAEGQETQYF TGCGCCAGCAGCTACAAAGCGGAAGGCCAAGAGACCCAGTACTTC